The TCR beta chain described here comes from a study of cytomegalovirus exposure and HLA in healthy donors. The wider study: The Caucasian-associated ancestry cluster held 80% to 90% of 350 to 450 genotyped donors.

Germline trimming cut 4 bases from V and 8 bases from J; bases unmatched to any gene: 11. CDR3 length: 15 amino acids. Germline V lookup: CDR1 SGDLS, CDR2 YYNGEE. This clone was seen a single time. Antigen unknown. This PCR relied on a set of 60 Vbeta primers and 13 Jbeta primers. Measured with immunoSEQ multiplex PCR; TCRdb has only the in-frame clones, and not every one. The repertoire includes around 180,000 clones, approximately 75% of them detected once, and roughly 1.6% sits in the top ten. General study points: Several of the most significant clusters were apparently associated with common viral pathogens in a later analysis. The authors reported that TCR beta sequences could predict HLA-A and HLA-B alleles. These predictions were accurate for most subjects in the first cohort.

The J gene is TRBJ2-1, the V gene TRBV9; 8 bases line up with TRBD1. Sequencing used PBMCs. This TCR derives from a girl aged 5-17 years in good health and CMV-seronegative. The CDR3 is CASSPWTGTNDEQFF. Written as DNA, the CDR3 is TGTGCCAGCAGCCCATGGACAGGGACAAACGATGAGCAGTTCTTC.